These 9 T cell receptor beta chains came from one sample sequenced in a study of T cells in Graves' hyperthyroidism and ophthalmopathy. RNA transcripts yielded amplified TCR beta CDR3 regions. Using the HTBI primer set, a first-round RT-PCR was run on the TCR CDR3. TCRdb passed the multiplex PCR reads through MiXCR, listing each CDR3 protein once. The table has around 420,000 distinct CDR3 sequences, roughly 15% seen once. Material for sequencing was blood. These receptors were taken from a woman younger than 30 with Graves' hyperthyroidism.

This clonotype was counted at least ten times. CDR3: CAWSDGPGRASYEQYF. CDR3 sequence (DNA): TGTGCCTGGAGTGACGGGCCTGGCAGGGCCTCCTACGAGCAGTACTTC. This chain links TRBV30 with TRBJ2-7; possible D gene TRBD1, 5 bases. The CDR3 is 16 amino acids. CDR1 is GTSNPN, CDR2 SVGIG, per germline (reference sequence). Between the trimmed V and J ends, which lost 1 base and 0 bases, there was a span of 16 bases.

The V call is TRBV20-1, the J call TRBJ1-1; 7 positions match TRBD1. This CDR3 is built from 14 residues. The germline V gene encodes CDR1 DFQATT and CDR2 SNEGSKA (reference sequence). J lost 1 base, V lost 2 bases, and 4 bases had no gene match. In DNA, the CDR3 is TGCAGTGCTAGAAAGGGGGCAAGGAACACTGAAGCTTTCTTT. This encodes CSARKGARNTEAFF.

This clonotype occurred many times. The chain recombines TRBV7-2 with TRBJ1-4; 9 bases are a match to TRBD1. V lost 2 bases and J lost 6; bases outside the gene matches: 4. CDR3 size: 15 residues. Germline loops: CDR1 SGHTA, CDR2 FQGNSA. This chain's CDR3 is CASSLMGDRDEKLFF. CDR3 sequence (DNA): TGTGCCAGCAGCTTAATGGGGGACAGGGATGAAAAACTGTTTTTT.

At least ten counts were recorded for this clonotype. This chain connects TRBV10-3 to TRBJ2-7; 10 nucleotides line up with TRBD1. Trimming removed 10 bases from V and 0 bases from J; junction bases left unmatched: 9. This CDR3 is 15 amino acids long. Per germline, CDR1 ENHRY and CDR2 SYGVKD. The CDR3 spells CATATGQGVSYEQYF. In DNA, the CDR3 is TGTGCCACGGCTACAGGACAGGGGGTCTCCTACGAGCAGTACTTC.

This clonotype has ten or more counts. This sequence joins TRBV10-3 and TRBJ2-7, with a possible D match to TRBD1 (5 bases). The CDR3 is made up of 14 amino acids. CDR1 ENHRY and CDR2 SYGVKD come from the germline V gene. V gave up 2 bases and J gave up 3 bases, with 11 bases separating them. This CDR3 reads CAISEGQGYYEQYF. CDR3 DNA sequence: TGTGCCATCAGTGAGGGGCAGGGATACTACGAGCAGTACTTC.

This clonotype occurred many times. The V and J genes are TRBV28 and TRBJ2-3; D is unclear. Per germline, CDR1 MDHEN and CDR2 SYDVKM. The CDR3 is 14 residues long. V dropped 3 bases and J dropped 1 base, with 8 bases sitting between them. The CDR3 reads CASSFFGGTDTQYF. DNA for the CDR3: TGTGCCAGCAGTTTCTTTGGGGGCACAGATACGCAGTATTTT.

The chain has TRBV10-1 and TRBJ1-4, with TRBD1 matching 8 bases. The CDR3 runs to 13 residues. Unmatched junction bases numbered 7, after V lost 3 bases and J lost 13 bases. Germline lookup yields CDR1 WNHNN and CDR2 SYGVQD (reference sequence). CDR3 nucleotides: TGCGCCAGCAGTGATGGCAGGGGGCGACCACTGTTTTTT. Its translation: CASSDGRGRPLFF.

This clonotype appeared many times. This rearrangement joins TRBV20-1 to TRBJ2-1, with TRBD1 matching 8 bases. The CDR3 runs 15 residues. The V and J ends lost 5 bases and 0 bases, in that order; junction bases with no gene match: 6. CDR1 and CDR2 (germline): DFQATT, SNEGSKA (reference sequence). CDR3 protein: CSAPSGGSSYNEQFF. The CDR3 coding sequence is TGCAGTGCTCCCTCAGGGGGCAGCTCCTACAATGAGCAGTTCTTC.

The chain uses TRBV20-1 and TRBJ2-2, with D unclear. CDR3 size: 15 residues. The ends were cut back, 3 bases at V and 4 bases at J, with 15 bases in the middle. Per the germline V gene, CDR1 is DFQATT and CDR2 is SNEGSKA (reference sequence). The CDR3 DNA follows: TGCAGTGCTAGCGGCCCGACTGGAACCACCGGGGAGCTGTTTTTT. Its protein product is CSASGPTGTTGELFF.